The rows below give T cell receptor beta chains drawn from one sample of a study of blood T cell repertoires in COVID-19. The table came from immunoSEQ multiplex PCR; TCRdb's copy has only in-frame clones and leaves some out. The sample yields roughly 59,000 clones, 70% to 80% seen once. Input material: peripheral blood. These receptors were obtained from a human donor in a cohort sampled during active COVID-19. Each CDR3 is given with its conserved first and last residue. The D gene is left open where the match is weak. For some rows the clone size is stated as once, few or many, or as a class when expanded; others skip it.

d_gene: -; j_gene: TRBJ1-1; v_gene: TRBV18; abundance: -; CDR3nt: TGTGCCAGCTCACCAGGGGAGGGGCGGGCTGAAGCTTTCTTT; CDR3aa: CASSPGEGRAEAFF
d_gene: -; j_gene: TRBJ1-1; v_gene: TRBV19; abundance: -; CDR3nt: TGTGCCAGTAGCACTGAACCTCTCCGCGAAGCTTTCTTT; CDR3aa: CASSTEPLREAFF
d_gene: -; j_gene: TRBJ2-7; v_gene: TRBV19; abundance: -; CDR3nt: TGTGCCAGTAGTCCGGGGATGGGGTCGGCGGTACCCTACGAGCAGTACTTC; CDR3aa: CASSPGMGSAVPYEQYF
d_gene: -; j_gene: TRBJ1-5; v_gene: TRBV9; abundance: -; CDR3nt: TGTGCCAGCAGCGAGGGGCCTGGCGTGACGCTGGCCCAGCATTTT; CDR3aa: CASSEGPGVTLAQHF
d_gene: -; j_gene: TRBJ1-3; v_gene: TRBV6-4; abundance: -; CDR3nt: TGTGCCAGCGGTAAGGACAGAGCTCCCGGGAACACCATATATTTT; CDR3aa: CASGKDRAPGNTIYF
d_gene: -; j_gene: TRBJ2-2; v_gene: TRBV6-6; abundance: -; CDR3nt: TGTGCCAGCAGTTACCCGCCTTCTAGCGAGGCCGGGGAGCTGTTTTTT; CDR3aa: CASSYPPSSEAGELFF
d_gene: TRBD2; j_gene: TRBJ2-3; v_gene: TRBV4-3; abundance: -; CDR3nt: TGCGCCAGCAGCCACGCTCTAGCGGCTAGCACAGATACGCAGTATTTT; CDR3aa: CASSHALAASTDTQYF
d_gene: TRBD1; j_gene: TRBJ2-5; v_gene: TRBV28; abundance: -; CDR3nt: TGTGCCAGCAGTATGGGCAGGACAGGGTACCCCCGACGAGGAGAGACCCAGTACTTC; CDR3aa: CASSMGRTGYPRRGETQYF
d_gene: -; j_gene: TRBJ2-2; v_gene: TRBV11-2; abundance: -; CDR3nt: TGTGCCAGCAGCTTAGGGCGGACACACACCGGGGAGCTGTTTTTT; CDR3aa: CASSLGRTHTGELFF
d_gene: TRBD1; j_gene: TRBJ2-1; v_gene: TRBV12-5; abundance: few; CDR3nt: TGTGCTAGTGGTCCGGGACAGGGGTTGGATGAGCAGTTCTTC; CDR3aa: CASGPGQGLDEQFF
d_gene: TRBD2; j_gene: TRBJ2-1; v_gene: TRBV6-4; abundance: -; CDR3nt: TGTGCCAGCAGTGACTCCGGGACTAGCGGGAGTCATGAGCAGTTCTTC; CDR3aa: CASSDSGTSGSHEQFF
d_gene: -; j_gene: TRBJ2-4; v_gene: TRBV30; abundance: -; CDR3nt: TGTGCCTGGAGTGAAGGGGGAGCCAAAAACATTCAGTACTTC; CDR3aa: CAWSEGGAKNIQYF
d_gene: TRBD2; j_gene: TRBJ2-5; v_gene: TRBV6-1; abundance: -; CDR3nt: TGTGCCAGCAGTGAAGTGGCTAGCGGGGGGGGGACCCAGTACTTC; CDR3aa: CASSEVASGGGTQYF
d_gene: -; j_gene: TRBJ2-7; v_gene: TRBV11-3; abundance: -; CDR3nt: TGTGCCAGCAGCTTAGGGGGAGCTTCCTACGAGCAGTACTTC; CDR3aa: CASSLGGASYEQYF
d_gene: -; j_gene: TRBJ1-2; v_gene: TRBV7-2; abundance: -; CDR3nt: TGTGCCAGCAAGACCGGAGGGACTAACTATGGCTACACCTTC; CDR3aa: CASKTGGTNYGYTF
d_gene: TRBD1; j_gene: TRBJ1-1; v_gene: TRBV11-2; abundance: -; CDR3nt: TGTGCCAGCAGCTCACAGGGGGCGCAGGCTGAAGCTTTCTTT; CDR3aa: CASSSQGAQAEAFF
d_gene: TRBD2; j_gene: TRBJ2-1; v_gene: TRBV29-1; abundance: -; CDR3nt: TGCAGCGTTGAAGAGGGAGGGACTAGCGGGAGAGGAGGCAATGAGCAGTTCTTC; CDR3aa: CSVEEGGTSGRGGNEQFF
d_gene: TRBD2; j_gene: TRBJ2-7; v_gene: TRBV7-8; abundance: -; CDR3nt: TGTGCCAGCAGCTTAATAAGCGGGGGGCGGTCCGAGCAGTACTTC; CDR3aa: CASSLISGGRSEQYF
d_gene: -; j_gene: TRBJ1-5; v_gene: TRBV21-1; abundance: -; CDR3nt: TGTGCCAGCGTTCCTTTTGATACTGGTAGTCAGCCCCAGCATTTT; CDR3aa: CASVPFDTGSQPQHF
d_gene: TRBD1; j_gene: TRBJ2-7; v_gene: TRBV7-3; abundance: once; CDR3nt: TGTGCCAGCAGCTTAAAGGGACAGGGCACCGAGCAGTACTTC; CDR3aa: CASSLKGQGTEQYF
d_gene: -; j_gene: TRBJ1-2; v_gene: TRBV7-8; abundance: -; CDR3nt: -; CDR3aa: CASTSDTSRSF
d_gene: TRBD1; j_gene: TRBJ2-2; v_gene: TRBV6-5; abundance: -; CDR3nt: TGTGCCAGCAACCGGGACAGGGTGGGCACCGGGGAGCTGTTTTTT; CDR3aa: CASNRDRVGTGELFF
d_gene: -; j_gene: TRBJ2-1; v_gene: TRBV25-1; abundance: -; CDR3nt: TGTGCCAGCAGTGTACAACAGGGTTACAATGAGCAGTTCTTC; CDR3aa: CASSVQQGYNEQFF
d_gene: TRBD2; j_gene: TRBJ2-7; v_gene: TRBV6-2/TRBV6-3; abundance: -; CDR3nt: TGTGCCAGCAGTTCGGGACTAGCGGGAGAATTCTACGAGCAGTACTTC; CDR3aa: CASSSGLAGEFYEQYF
d_gene: TRBD1; j_gene: TRBJ2-7; v_gene: TRBV28; abundance: few; CDR3nt: TGTGCCAGCAGCCCCGACAGGGGGCGTCACGAGCAGTACTTC; CDR3aa: CASSPDRGRHEQYF
d_gene: TRBD2; j_gene: TRBJ2-1; v_gene: TRBV6-1; abundance: -; CDR3nt: TGTGCCAGCAGTGAACTAGCGGGAGCGATCTCCTACAATGAGCAGTTCTTC; CDR3aa: CASSELAGAISYNEQFF
d_gene: TRBD1; j_gene: TRBJ2-1; v_gene: TRBV4-1; abundance: -; CDR3nt: TGCGCCAGCAGCCCCAGGACAGGGCACAATGAGCAGTTCTTC; CDR3aa: CASSPRTGHNEQFF
d_gene: TRBD2; j_gene: TRBJ2-1; v_gene: TRBV4-1; abundance: -; CDR3nt: TGCGCCAGCAGCCAAGACCTCACTAGCGGAAGATACAATGAGCAGTTCTTC; CDR3aa: CASSQDLTSGRYNEQFF
d_gene: -; j_gene: TRBJ1-1; v_gene: TRBV6-2/TRBV6-3; abundance: -; CDR3nt: TGTGCCAGCAGTTACTCGCGTGTTCAACCTGAAGCTTTCTTT; CDR3aa: CASSYSRVQPEAFF
d_gene: -; j_gene: TRBJ2-3; v_gene: TRBV2; abundance: -; CDR3nt: TGTGCCAGCAGTGGGTATGCCAGAACGCAGTATTTT; CDR3aa: CASSGYARTQYF
d_gene: TRBD2; j_gene: TRBJ2-2; v_gene: TRBV7-2; abundance: -; CDR3nt: TGTGCCAGCAGCTTTAGTGGGACTAGCGGGCTTGCAACCGGGGAGCTGTTTTTT; CDR3aa: CASSFSGTSGLATGELFF
d_gene: -; j_gene: TRBJ1-2; v_gene: TRBV19; abundance: -; CDR3nt: TGTGCCAGTAGTATAGACACGGACTATGGCTACACCTTC; CDR3aa: CASSIDTDYGYTF
d_gene: TRBD2; j_gene: TRBJ2-5; v_gene: TRBV5-1; abundance: -; CDR3nt: TGCGCCAGCAGCTTGAGGAGCGGGGGTCAAGAGACCCAGTACTTC; CDR3aa: CASSLRSGGQETQYF
d_gene: -; j_gene: TRBJ2-1; v_gene: TRBV6-2/TRBV6-3; abundance: -; CDR3nt: TGTGCCAGCAGTAATAGCGTGAGCTCCTACAATGAGCAGTTCTTC; CDR3aa: CASSNSVSSYNEQFF
d_gene: -; j_gene: TRBJ1-2; v_gene: TRBV3-1/TRBV3-2; abundance: -; CDR3nt: TGTGCCAGCAGCCATAGGGCGGGGTATGGCTACACCTTC; CDR3aa: CASSHRAGYGYTF
d_gene: -; j_gene: TRBJ2-7; v_gene: TRBV7-2; abundance: -; CDR3nt: TGTGCCAGCACCCCTTCTTCCTACGAGCAGTACTTC; CDR3aa: CASTPSSYEQYF
d_gene: -; j_gene: TRBJ2-7; v_gene: TRBV9; abundance: once; CDR3nt: TGTGCCAGCAGCGTAGGACGCGGATCCTCCTACGAGCAGTACTTC; CDR3aa: CASSVGRGSSYEQYF
d_gene: -; j_gene: TRBJ1-3; v_gene: TRBV5-5; abundance: -; CDR3nt: TGTGCCAGCAGCCCGGCGGGCGGAACCTTCTCTGGAAACACCATATATTTT; CDR3aa: CASSPAGGTFSGNTIYF
d_gene: -; j_gene: TRBJ1-6; v_gene: TRBV5-4; abundance: few; CDR3nt: TGTGCCAGCAGTTCCGGACAGAGCTCCTATAATTCACCCCTCCACTTT; CDR3aa: CASSSGQSSYNSPLHF
d_gene: -; j_gene: TRBJ1-6; v_gene: TRBV7-2; abundance: -; CDR3nt: TGTGCCAGCAGCTTAGTTCGGGGGAATAATTCACCCCTCCACTTT; CDR3aa: CASSLVRGNNSPLHF
d_gene: -; j_gene: TRBJ2-3; v_gene: TRBV6-2/TRBV6-3; abundance: -; CDR3nt: TGTGCCAGCGGCCAGGGACTTAGCACAGATACGCAGTATTTT; CDR3aa: CASGQGLSTDTQYF